Shown below are 20 T cell receptor beta chains from a single sample sequenced in a study of cytomegalovirus exposure and HLA in healthy donors. PCR primers comprised 60 Vbeta and 13 Jbeta primers. Assay used: immunoSEQ multiplex PCR; TCRdb lists only in-frame clones, some missing. The table has about 200,000 clones, around 83% seen once. The sequencing input was PBMCs. The receptors come from a woman between 40 and 55 years old in good health and CMV-seronegative.

The V gene is TRBV7-9, the J gene TRBJ1-2; 7 nucleotides agree with TRBD1. Losses at the gene ends were 5 bases for V and 6 bases for J; bases not matched to a gene: 6. The CDR3 is 13 residues long. The V gene's germline CDR1 is SEHNR and CDR2 FQNEAQ (reference sequence). CDR3 loop: CASSEDRVNGYTF. DNA for the CDR3: TGTGCCAGCAGCGAAGACAGGGTAAATGGCTACACCTTC.

The chain carries TRBV9 and TRBJ1-2; 10 bases fit TRBD1. CDR3 length: 13 residues. Germline V CDR1 and CDR2: SGDLS, YYNGEE. The V and J ends lost 4 bases and 8 bases, in that order; junction bases with no gene match: 5. Here the CDR3 DNA reads TGTGCCAGCAGCCCCGGACAGGGGGGCGGCTACACCTTC. This encodes CASSPGQGGGYTF.

The chain couples TRBV18 to TRBJ1-6; TRBD1 matches at 7 bases. CDR1 is KGHSH, CDR2 LQKENI, per germline. The CDR3 is 15 amino acids. V lost 6 bases to trimming and J lost 4 bases; unmatched junction nucleotides: 6. This CDR3 is CASSPLGQYNSPLHF. CDR3 in DNA: TGTGCCAGCTCCCCTTTGGGACAGTATAATTCACCCCTCCACTTT.

The chain is built from TRBV12-2 and TRBJ2-1; the table calls TRBD2, which could not be checked here. TRBV12-2 is flagged as a pseudogene. The CDR3 covers 16 residues. CDR3: CASRLARRVGGNEQFF. CDR3 nucleotide sequence: TGTGCAAGTCGCTTAGCGCGTAGGGTGGGGGGCAATGAGCAGTTCTTC.

The V and J genes are TRBV5-8 and TRBJ1-2, with 8 bases aligning to TRBD1. With 4 bases clipped from V and 2 bases from J, the junction kept 4 bases outside the gene matches. This CDR3 comprises 14 residues. In germline, CDR1 is SGHTS, CDR2 YDEGEE. DNA for the CDR3: TGTGCCAGCAGCCCGCGGACAGGGAACTATGGCTACACCTTC. It codes for CASSPRTGNYGYTF.

CDR3 DNA sequence: TGTGCCAGCAGCCCCCTTTATAGGCAGTATTTT. This encodes CASSPLYRQYF. The J gene is TRBJ2-3, the V gene TRBV7-9; D unresolved. Germline CDR1 and CDR2: SEHNR and FQNEAQ (reference sequence). V was trimmed by 5 bases and J by 11 bases, leaving 11 bases between them. There are 11 residues in the CDR3.

This clone was seen more than once but under ten times. The gene calls are TRBV19 and TRBJ1-5; TRBD1 is a possible D gene (5 bases). V was pared by 1 base and J by 5 bases, with 12 bases between. The CDR3 sequence is 15 residues long. Germline CDR1 LNHDA, CDR2 SQIVND (reference sequence). The chain's CDR3 is CASSIGGVEYQPQHF. The CDR3, as DNA: TGTGCCAGTAGTATAGGGGGCGTTGAATATCAGCCCCAGCATTTT.

The chain is built from TRBV7-9 and TRBJ1-4; D call uncertain. The length of the CDR3 is 16 residues. Per the germline V gene, CDR1 is SEHNR and CDR2 is FQNEAQ (reference sequence). Trimming removed 2 bases at V and 1 base at J, with 11 bases between. The CDR3 here is CASSLQESITNEKLFF. The CDR3 nucleotides are TGTGCCAGCAGCTTACAGGAATCTATAACTAATGAAAAACTGTTTTTT.

J is TRBJ2-3 and V is TRBV30; D ambiguous. Germline V lookup: CDR1 GTSNPN, CDR2 SVGIG (reference sequence). The CDR3 spans 14 residues. The V end lost 2 bases, the J end lost 2 bases, and 11 bases lay between the germline ends. This chain's CDR3 is CAWSLGVSTDTQYF. As DNA, the CDR3 is TGTGCCTGGAGTTTAGGAGTTTCCACAGATACGCAGTATTTT.

Of note for this clone: One end of the junction is discordant with germline, which a read error may explain. The chain combines TRBV7-7 with TRBJ2-5; TRBD2 aligns across 8 bases. CDR3 size: 14 residues. CDR1 and CDR2 (germline): SSHAT, FNYEAQ (reference sequence). Here the CDR3 DNA reads TGTGCTAGCAGTCCCGGGACTAGGTCGGAGACCCAGTACTTC. The encoded protein is CASSPGTRSETQYF.

This clone appeared once. This sequence joins TRBV30 and TRBJ2-7, with 8 bases aligning to TRBD1. J lost 7 bases, V lost 0 bases, and 2 bases had no gene match. The CDR3 covers 12 residues. From germline, CDR1 is GTSNPN and CDR2 SVGIG (reference sequence). The CDR3: CAWSVDRGEQYV. The DNA for the CDR3 is TGTGCCTGGAGTGTAGACAGGGGAGAGCAGTACGTC.

This clone occurred once. This chain links TRBV5-1 with TRBJ2-5; TRBD2 aligns across 15 bases. V dropped 4 bases and J dropped 2; count of bases not matched to a gene: 9. There are 18 residues in the CDR3. The germline gives CDR1 SGHRS, CDR2 YFSETQ. CDR3 nucleotide sequence: TGCGCCAGCAGCCCGCGCCGGACTAGCGGGAGGGAACAAGAGACCCAGTACTTC. It translates to CASSPRRTSGREQETQYF.

This clone has only a few counts. The V and J genes are TRBV2 and TRBJ2-5; 12 bases are shared with TRBD2. CDR1 is SNHLY and CDR2 is FYNNEI in the germline V gene. J lost 5 bases, V lost 6 bases, and 1 base had no gene match. This CDR3 spans 13 amino acids. Here the CDR3 reads CASRGLAGETQYF. The CDR3, as DNA: TGTGCCAGCAGAGGACTAGCGGGGGAGACCCAGTACTTC.

The chain employs TRBV7-2 and TRBJ2-3; 7 bases agree with TRBD2. The CDR3 loop spans 16 amino acids. Germline CDR1 reads SGHTA; CDR2 reads FQGNSA. V gave up 0 bases and J gave up 2 bases; unmatched junction bases: 5. The CDR3 DNA follows: TGTGCCAGCAGCTTAGCCGGGACTATAATCACAGATACGCAGTATTTT. As protein: CASSLAGTIITDTQYF.

V and J are TRBV6-5 and TRBJ1-6, with a weak D call TRBD1 (5 bases). Trimming took off 0 bases at V and 7 bases at J, with 13 bases between the two ends. Germline V gene lookup returns CDR1 MNHEY and CDR2 SVGAGI. This CDR3 is 16 amino acids long. The CDR3 region is CASSYSPGGENSPLHF. The CDR3 nucleotides read TGTGCCAGCAGTTACTCCCCAGGAGGGGAAAATTCACCCCTCCACTTT.

V gene TRBV7-9 combines with J gene TRBJ2-7; D is perhaps TRBD2 (6 bases). V was pared by 8 bases and J by 2 bases, with 22 bases between. Germline V gene lookup returns CDR1 SEHNR and CDR2 FQNEAQ (reference sequence). This CDR3 has 16 residues. The CDR3 is CASGRTEGIGAYEQYV. The CDR3 bases are TGTGCCAGCGGAAGAACGGAGGGGATAGGGGCCTACGAGCAGTACGTC.

This clone was seen only a few times. J is TRBJ2-1 and V is TRBV7-9, with D possibly TRBD2 on 5 matching bases. This CDR3 has 15 residues. The germline V gene has CDR1 SEHNR and CDR2 FQNEAQ (reference sequence). V shed 1 base and J shed 9 bases, with 16 bases lying between them. CDR3 protein: CASSLEVAAGPEQFF. CDR3 in DNA: TGTGCCAGCAGCTTAGAGGTCGCGGCGGGCCCTGAGCAGTTCTTC.

Note on this clone: Mismatch with germline at one junction end may stem from a read error. The chain recombines TRBV29-1 with TRBJ2-1, with TRBD2 identical over 12 bases. CDR1 is SQVTM and CDR2 is ANQGSEA in the germline V gene. This CDR3 has 15 amino acids. CDR3 residues: CSVEAGLAGDNEQFF. The CDR3 DNA follows: TGCAGCGTCGAAGCGGGACTAGCGGGTGACAATGAGCAGTTCTTC.

The chain recombines TRBV4-3 with TRBJ2-1; D not certain. The CDR3 extends over 13 amino acids. Germline-derived CDR1 and CDR2 are LGHNA and YSLEER. Trimming took off 1 base at V and 5 bases at J, with 6 bases between the two ends. In DNA form, the CDR3 reads TGCGCCAGCAGCCAAGGTCCGGACAATGAGCAGTTCTTC. Translating gives CASSQGPDNEQFF.

This clone was seen a single time. The J gene is TRBJ2-5, the V gene TRBV9; TRBD1 might be the D (5 bases). The CDR3 contains 14 residues. Trimming removed 2 bases at V and 5 bases at J, with 13 bases between. In germline, CDR1 is SGDLS, CDR2 YYNGEE. For the CDR3, the DNA is TGTGCCAGCAGCGTTGACAGTAATTCCGAGACCCAGTACTTC. This encodes CASSVDSNSETQYF.